Each of the 14 T cell receptor beta chains below was sequenced from the same sample in a study of T-cell reconstitution after alpha-beta-depleted transplantation in children. This sample's TCRbeta library carried unique molecular identifier barcodes. TCRdb ran MiXCR on the PCR reads and lists one entry per CDR3 protein. Of some 340,000 distinct CDR3 sequences listed, 10% are singletons. Material: PBMCs from the stem cell graft donor, obtained from the stem cell graft. Every receptor here comes from a human donor who donated a stem cell graft to a child with acute lymphoblastic leukemia.

This clonotype has at least ten counts. The chain has TRBV12-3 or TRBV12-4 and TRBJ2-5; 10 bases are a match to TRBD2. V gave up 3 bases and J gave up 5 bases; unmatched junction bases: 6. The CDR3 length is 15 residues. Here the CDR3 DNA reads TGTGCCAGCAGTTTTTTAGCGGGAGGCTGGGAGACCCAGTACTTC. As protein: CASSFLAGGWETQYF.

This clonotype has a handful of counts. The rearrangement joins TRBV29-1 to TRBJ2-3; D ambiguous. The V end was cut by 5 bases, the J end by 2 bases, with 11 bases between. The CDR3 spans 13 residues. The germline V gene encodes CDR1 SQVTM and CDR2 ANQGSEA. DNA for the CDR3: TGCAGCGTTTTGGCAGCCCTCACAGATACGCAGTATTTT. Its protein is CSVLAALTDTQYF.

This clonotype was seen many times. The V and J genes are TRBV6-6 and TRBJ2-2, with D perhaps TRBD2 (6 bases). Germline lookup yields CDR1 MNHNY and CDR2 SVGAGI (reference sequence). The CDR3 contains 11 residues. V lost 10 bases and J 7 bases, leaving 10 bases between the germline ends. CDR3 coding DNA: TGTGCCATCCTGCGGGGCGGGGAGCTGTTTTTT. This encodes CAILRGGELFF.

The chain links TRBV4-3 to TRBJ2-7; maybe TRBD2 (6 bases). The germline V and J ends were trimmed by 3 bases and 4 bases, with 10 bases remaining between them. CDR1 is LGHNA and CDR2 is YSLEER in the germline V gene. This CDR3 has 13 amino acids. This CDR3 reads CASSQTLAYEQYF. The CDR3 DNA reads TGCGCCAGCAGCCAGACACTAGCTTACGAGCAGTACTTC.

In its sample, this clonotype was seen many times. This rearrangement joins TRBV5-8 to TRBJ2-3; D unresolved. The ends were cut back, 3 bases at V and 4 bases at J, with 12 bases in the middle. This CDR3 is 14 amino acids long. Germline V gene data show CDR1 as SGHTS and CDR2 as YDEGEE. CDR3 sequence reads: CASSWVFGPDTQYF. The CDR3, as DNA: TGTGCCAGCAGCTGGGTCTTTGGGCCAGATACGCAGTATTTT.

V gene TRBV27 combines with J gene TRBJ2-2; D not resolved. V was clipped by 3 bases and J by 4 bases, with 6 bases between them. Germline CDR1 MNHEY, CDR2 SMNVEV (reference sequence). The CDR3 is 13 residues long. The CDR3 sequence: CASSFQSTGELFF. CDR3 in DNA: TGTGCCAGCAGTTTCCAGAGCACCGGGGAGCTGTTTTTT.

This clonotype came up many times. This chain links TRBV6-5 with TRBJ2-1; 8 nucleotides align to TRBD1. V shed 1 base, J shed 4 bases, and the junction held 3 bases outside the gene matches. The CDR3 has 15 amino acids. Per germline, CDR1 MNHEY and CDR2 SVGAGI. CDR3 nucleotides: TGTGCCAGCAGTTACTTCGGACAGGGTTACAATGAGCAGTTCTTC. Translating gives CASSYFGQGYNEQFF.

In its sample, this clonotype was seen many times. The rearrangement uses TRBV28 and TRBJ2-7, with 10 bases identical to TRBD2. V was clipped by 2 bases and J by 3 bases; unmatched bases: 4. Germline loops: CDR1 MDHEN, CDR2 SYDVKM. There are 15 residues in the CDR3. CDR3 region: CASSLTTSGLYEQYF. The DNA of the CDR3 is TGTGCCAGCAGTTTAACGACTAGCGGGCTCTACGAGCAGTACTTC.

J is TRBJ2-7 and V is TRBV6-5, with unresolved D. Germline V gives CDR1 MNHEY, CDR2 SVGAGI. CDR3 size: 13 residues. V was cut by 0 bases and J by 5 bases, with 8 bases left in between. Here the CDR3 DNA reads TGTGCCAGCAGTTACTCGGGCCCCAACGAGCAGTACTTC. Translation gives CASSYSGPNEQYF.

The V and J genes are TRBV29-1 and TRBJ2-4; TRBD1 agrees at 10 bases. V lost 5 bases to trimming and J lost 1 base; unmatched junction nucleotides: 2. CDR1 and CDR2 (germline): SQVTM, ANQGSEA. This CDR3 region has 14 residues. The CDR3 loop is CSVRDRGAKNIQYF. The DNA of the CDR3 is TGCAGCGTTCGGGACAGGGGCGCCAAAAACATTCAGTACTTC.

This clonotype was seen a handful of times. J is TRBJ2-3 and V is TRBV7-2; D might be TRBD1 (6 bases). The germline V and J ends were trimmed by 2 bases and 4 bases, with 7 bases remaining between them. CDR1 and CDR2 from the germline V gene are SGHTA and FQGNSA. This CDR3 contains 13 residues. The CDR3 region is CASSLPGADTQYF. The CDR3 DNA sequence: TGTGCCAGCAGCTTACCAGGGGCAGATACGCAGTATTTT.

The chain employs TRBV10-3 and TRBJ2-5; 9 bases are shared with TRBD1. Trimming removed 3 bases from V and 5 bases from J; junction bases left unmatched: 4. The CDR3 has 14 amino acids. Germline V gene data show CDR1 as ENHRY and CDR2 as SYGVKD. As DNA, the CDR3 is TGTGCCATCAGTGAAGCCGACAGGGGGGAGACCCAGTACTTC. Translating gives CAISEADRGETQYF.

CDR3 DNA sequence: TGCGCCAGCAGCCAGGGCCCCGGGACAGAGTACGAGCAGTACTTC. It codes for CASSQGPGTEYEQYF. The V call is TRBV4-1, the J call TRBJ2-7; 7 nucleotides align to TRBD1. The germline CDR1 and CDR2 sequences are MGHRA and YSYEKL. The CDR3 length is 15 residues. J gave up 4 bases and V 3 bases, and 9 bases lay outside the gene matches.

The genes are TRBV7-9 and TRBJ2-5, with 7 bases lining up with TRBD1. J gave up 1 base and V 5 bases, and 7 bases lay outside the gene matches. Germline V gene lookup returns CDR1 SEHNR and CDR2 FQNEAQ (reference sequence). The CDR3 is 15 amino acids. This CDR3 reads CASSLSTGTQETQYF. The CDR3 bases are TGTGCCAGCAGCCTCTCGACAGGGACCCAAGAGACCCAGTACTTC.